This T cell receptor beta chain was retrieved from a study of post-analysis software for immune sequencing data. Broader study findings: Patients had higher frequencies than controls of about 5 TRBV segments, including TRBV5-6, TRBV5-1 and TRBV20-1. The study found significantly lower normalized Chao1 diversity in multiple sclerosis patients than in controls.

About this clonotype: The antigen is unknown.

This CDR3 comprises 15 residues. Trimming cost V 5 bases and J 2 bases; bases outside gene matches: 7. Germline lookup yields CDR1 SEHNR and CDR2 FQNEAQ (reference sequence). Unique molecular identifiers were built into the TCR beta cDNA libraries. TCRdb analysed the PCR reads with MiXCR anew, one entry per CDR3 protein. The sample comprises under 900,000 distinct CDR3 sequences, approximately 53% of which are singletons, and approximately 4.5% rests with the top ten. Input material: blood. The V and J genes are TRBV7-9 and TRBJ2-3; 7 bases match TRBD1. The sequence was obtained from a girl aged 5-17 years with multiple sclerosis. The DNA for the CDR3 is TGTGCCAGCAGCGGGCGGACAGGTTCCACAGATACGCAGTATTTT. This translates into CASSGRTGSTDTQYF.